This TCR beta chain was sequenced in a study of shared clonotypes between healthy human individuals. Sorted-subset replicate PCR reactions contained approximately 190 ng DNA, corresponding to about 30,000 T cell genomes. TCRdb's copy holds only in-frame clones and misses some; the assay was immunoSEQ multiplex PCR. The data contain some 630,000 clones, about three quarters of them singletons. The study's findings and limits: Clonotype sharing among donors likely depends on sequencing depth.

A remark on this clone: Its target is unknown.

The germline V gene has CDR1 LGHNA and CDR2 YSLEER. Trimming left V 2 bases short and J 7 bases short, with 5 bases between. The CDR3 length is 11 residues. This clonotype originated in a young woman in good health. J is TRBJ1-2 and V is TRBV4-3; D unresolved. Sequencing was done on a sample of memory CD4+ T cells sorted from blood. The subset was: CD45RA-negative fraction. Written as DNA, the CDR3 is TGCGCCAGCAGCCAATTTGGTGGCTACACCTTC. This translates into CASSQFGGYTF.